The present T cell receptor (beta chain) was sequenced within a study of T cells after yellow fever vaccination. CDR1 PRHDT and CDR2 FYEKMQ come from the germline V gene (reference sequence). There are 13 residues in the CDR3. J gave up 3 bases and V 4 bases, and 3 bases lay outside the gene matches. MiXCR, run by TCRdb on the 5' RACE reads, gives a single entry per CDR3 protein. The sample yields about 320,000 distinct CDR3 sequences, 3.5% to 4.5% seen once. Details on this clonotype: The antigen remains undetermined.

Findings of the study overall: Though weaker, the secondary response peaked faster, on day 5 versus 15.

This sequence was found in a man aged 18 to 35 who received the YFV17D yellow fever vaccine. The sample consisted of PBMCs, taken 15 days after the yellow fever booster vaccination. V is TRBV13 and J is TRBJ2-7, with 7 nucleotides matching TRBD1. The CDR3 sequence is CASSSTGDYEQYV. The CDR3 nucleotides are TGTGCCAGCAGCTCAACAGGGGACTACGAGCAGTACGTC.